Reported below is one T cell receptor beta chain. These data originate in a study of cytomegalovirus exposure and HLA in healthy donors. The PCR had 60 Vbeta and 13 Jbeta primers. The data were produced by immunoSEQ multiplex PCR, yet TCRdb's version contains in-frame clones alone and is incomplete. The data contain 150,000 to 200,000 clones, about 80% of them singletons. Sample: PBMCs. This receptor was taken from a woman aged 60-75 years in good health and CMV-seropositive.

The CDR3 region has the DNA TGTGCCAGCAAGGAAGGGGACAGGGGAATAGGTACGCAGTATTTT. Translation gives CASKEGDRGIGTQYF. J is TRBJ2-3 and V is TRBV2, with 10 bases identical to TRBD1. J lost 8 bases, V lost 7 bases, and 12 bases had no gene match. Looked up from germline, CDR1 is SNHLY and CDR2 is FYNNEI. CDR3 length: 15 residues.